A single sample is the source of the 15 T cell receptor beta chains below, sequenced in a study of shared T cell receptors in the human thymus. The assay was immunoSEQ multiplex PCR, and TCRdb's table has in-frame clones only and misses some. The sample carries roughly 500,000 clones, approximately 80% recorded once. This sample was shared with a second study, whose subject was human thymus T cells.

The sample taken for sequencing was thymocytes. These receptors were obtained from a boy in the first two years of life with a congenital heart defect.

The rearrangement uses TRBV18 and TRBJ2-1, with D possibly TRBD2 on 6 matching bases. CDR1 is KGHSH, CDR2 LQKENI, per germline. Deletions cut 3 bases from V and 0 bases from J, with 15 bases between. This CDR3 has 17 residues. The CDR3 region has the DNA TGTGCCAGCTCACCGGAAACCGGGGGTAGCTCCTACAATGAGCAGTTCTTC. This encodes CASSPETGGSSYNEQFF.

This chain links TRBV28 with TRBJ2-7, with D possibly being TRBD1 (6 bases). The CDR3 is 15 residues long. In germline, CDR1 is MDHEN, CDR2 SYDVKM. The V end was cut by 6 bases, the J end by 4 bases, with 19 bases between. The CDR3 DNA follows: TGTGCCAGCAGACTTAACCGGGACAAAGAATACGAGCAGTACTTC. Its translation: CASRLNRDKEYEQYF. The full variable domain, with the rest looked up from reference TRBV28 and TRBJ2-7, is DVKVTQSSRYLVKRTGEKVFLECVQDMDHENMFWYRQDPGLGLRLIYFSYDVKMKEKGDIPEGYSVSREKKERFSLILESASTNQTSMYLCASRLNRDKEYEQYFGPGTRLTVT.

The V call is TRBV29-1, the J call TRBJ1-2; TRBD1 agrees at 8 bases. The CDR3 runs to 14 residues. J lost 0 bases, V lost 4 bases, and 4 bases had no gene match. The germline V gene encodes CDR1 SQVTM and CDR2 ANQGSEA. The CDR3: CSVGEGQANYGYTF. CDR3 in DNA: TGCAGCGTTGGGGAGGGACAGGCTAACTATGGCTACACCTTC.

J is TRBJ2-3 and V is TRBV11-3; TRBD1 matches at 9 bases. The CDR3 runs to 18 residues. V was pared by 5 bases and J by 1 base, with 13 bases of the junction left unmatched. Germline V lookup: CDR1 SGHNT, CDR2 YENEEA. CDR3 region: CASSRVGTGSKGTDTQYF. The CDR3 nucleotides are TGTGCCAGCAGCCGGGTGGGGACAGGGTCGAAGGGCACAGATACGCAGTATTTT.

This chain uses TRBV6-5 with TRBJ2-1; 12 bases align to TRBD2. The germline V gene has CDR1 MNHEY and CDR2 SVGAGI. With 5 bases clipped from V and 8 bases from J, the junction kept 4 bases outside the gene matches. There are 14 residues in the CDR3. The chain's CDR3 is CASSRTSGKDEQFF. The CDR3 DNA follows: TGTGCCAGCAGTCGGACTAGCGGGAAAGATGAGCAGTTCTTC.

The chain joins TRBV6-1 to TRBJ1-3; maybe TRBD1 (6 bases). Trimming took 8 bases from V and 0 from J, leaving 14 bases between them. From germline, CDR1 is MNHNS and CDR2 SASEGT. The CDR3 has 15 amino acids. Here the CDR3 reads CASGTSSFSGNTIYF. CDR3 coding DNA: TGTGCCAGCGGGACATCCTCGTTCTCTGGAAACACCATATATTTT.

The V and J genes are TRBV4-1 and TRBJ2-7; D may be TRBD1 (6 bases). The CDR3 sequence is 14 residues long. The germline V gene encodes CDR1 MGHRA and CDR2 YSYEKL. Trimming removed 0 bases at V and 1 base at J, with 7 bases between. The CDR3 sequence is CASSQEDRSYEQYF. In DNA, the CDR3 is TGCGCCAGCAGCCAAGAAGACAGGTCCTACGAGCAGTACTTC.

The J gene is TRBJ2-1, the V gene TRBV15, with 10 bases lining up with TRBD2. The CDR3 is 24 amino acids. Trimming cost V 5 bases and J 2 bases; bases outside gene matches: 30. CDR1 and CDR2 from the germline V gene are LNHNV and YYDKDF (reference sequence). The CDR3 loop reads CATSLKTGLKGTSAEFLPYNEQFF. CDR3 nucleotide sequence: TGTGCCACCAGCCTAAAGACAGGCCTTAAGGGGACTAGCGCCGAGTTCCTCCCCTACAATGAGCAGTTCTTC.

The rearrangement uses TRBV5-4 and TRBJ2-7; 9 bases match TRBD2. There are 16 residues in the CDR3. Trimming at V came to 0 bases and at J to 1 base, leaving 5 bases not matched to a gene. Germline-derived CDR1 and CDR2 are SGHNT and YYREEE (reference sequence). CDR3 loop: CASSLVDAGGSYEQYF. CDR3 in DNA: TGTGCCAGCAGCTTGGTTGATGCGGGAGGGTCCTACGAGCAGTACTTC.

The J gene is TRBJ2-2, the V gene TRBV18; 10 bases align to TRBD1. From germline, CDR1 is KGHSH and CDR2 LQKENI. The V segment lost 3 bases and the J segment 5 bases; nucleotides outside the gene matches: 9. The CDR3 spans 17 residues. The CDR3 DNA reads TGTGCCAGCTCACCGCCGGCCGGGACAGGGGAAACCGGGGAGCTGTTTTTT. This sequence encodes CASSPPAGTGETGELFF.

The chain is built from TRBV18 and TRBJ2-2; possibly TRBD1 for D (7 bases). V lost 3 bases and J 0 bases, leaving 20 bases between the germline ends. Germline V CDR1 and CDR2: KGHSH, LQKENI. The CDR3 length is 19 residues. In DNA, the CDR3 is TGTGCCAGCTCACCGGAGGGGACAGTGATTGAGCCGAACACCGGGGAGCTGTTTTTT. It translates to CASSPEGTVIEPNTGELFF.

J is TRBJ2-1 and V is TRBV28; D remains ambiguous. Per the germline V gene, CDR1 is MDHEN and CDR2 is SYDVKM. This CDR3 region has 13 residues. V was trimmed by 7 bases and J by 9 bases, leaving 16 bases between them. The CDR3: CASMGPQSREQFF. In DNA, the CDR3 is TGTGCCAGCATGGGCCCACAGTCTCGTGAGCAGTTCTTC.

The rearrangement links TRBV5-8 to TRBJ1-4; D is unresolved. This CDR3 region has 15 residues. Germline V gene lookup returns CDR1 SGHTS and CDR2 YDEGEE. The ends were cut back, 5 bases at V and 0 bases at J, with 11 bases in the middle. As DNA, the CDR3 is TGTGCCAGCAGTTACGACACCGCAACTAATGAAAAACTGTTTTTT. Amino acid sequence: CASSYDTATNEKLFF.

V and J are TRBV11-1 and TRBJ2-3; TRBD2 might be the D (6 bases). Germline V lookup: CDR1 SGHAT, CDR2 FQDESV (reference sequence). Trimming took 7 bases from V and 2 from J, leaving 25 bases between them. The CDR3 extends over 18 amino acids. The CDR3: CASNLRDGSGRVTDTQYF. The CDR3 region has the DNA TGTGCCAGCAATTTACGGGACGGGAGTGGTAGGGTCACAGATACGCAGTATTTT.

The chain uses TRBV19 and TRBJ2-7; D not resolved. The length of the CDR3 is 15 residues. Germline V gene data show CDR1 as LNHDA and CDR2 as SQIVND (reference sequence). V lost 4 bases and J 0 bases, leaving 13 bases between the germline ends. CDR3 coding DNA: TGTGCCAGTAGTAGTGTGCCGTCGAGCTCCTACGAGCAGTACTTC. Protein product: CASSSVPSSSYEQYF.